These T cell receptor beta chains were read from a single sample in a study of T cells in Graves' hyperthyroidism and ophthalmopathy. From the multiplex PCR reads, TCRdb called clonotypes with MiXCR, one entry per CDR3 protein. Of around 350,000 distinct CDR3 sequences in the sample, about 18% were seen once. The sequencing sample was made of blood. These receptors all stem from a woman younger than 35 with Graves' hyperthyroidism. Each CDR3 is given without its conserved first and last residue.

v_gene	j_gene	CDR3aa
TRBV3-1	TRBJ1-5	ASSQNEGNQPQH
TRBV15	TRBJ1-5	ATSRTGVAGQPQH
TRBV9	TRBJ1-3	ASSAAGESGNTIY
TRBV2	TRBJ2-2	ASPLTSGGAWTGELF
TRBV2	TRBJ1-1	ASRGLRESEAF
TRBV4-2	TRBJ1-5	ASSQDRTAGNQPQH
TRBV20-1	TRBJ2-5	SARGVTSRETQY
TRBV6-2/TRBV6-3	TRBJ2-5	ASNHGGESLETQY
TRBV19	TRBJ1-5	ASSPDRENNQPQH
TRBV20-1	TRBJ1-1	SFAGTVLTEAF
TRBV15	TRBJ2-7	ATSREGREQY
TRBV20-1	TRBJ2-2	SARYRDRVTGELF
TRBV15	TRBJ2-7	ATSRDGEGSREQY
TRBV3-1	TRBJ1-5	ASLDQPQH
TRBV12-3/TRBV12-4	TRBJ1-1	ASSLRTADEAF
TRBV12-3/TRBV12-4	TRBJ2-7	ASSSERENEQY
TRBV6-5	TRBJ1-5	ASGPRDNQPQH
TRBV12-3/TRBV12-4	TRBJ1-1	ASSRDRMNTEAF
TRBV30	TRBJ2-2	AWSVEGAGELF
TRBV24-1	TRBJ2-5	ATSTVGGQETQY
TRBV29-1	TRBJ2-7	SGSETGSGGLSSYEQY
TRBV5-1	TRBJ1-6	ASSLPVTNSPLH
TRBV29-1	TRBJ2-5	SVLELAFGETQY
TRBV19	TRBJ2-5	ASSILRSETQY
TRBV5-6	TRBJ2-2	ASSREYTGELF
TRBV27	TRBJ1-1	ASSLYGGTEAF
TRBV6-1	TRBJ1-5	ASSEAVGGGGQPQH
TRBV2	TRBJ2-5	ASSYPPTQY
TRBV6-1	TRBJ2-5	ASKTTSPGTDQETQY
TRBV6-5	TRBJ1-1	ASSSRSGSANTEAF
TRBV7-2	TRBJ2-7	ASSLASSGHSYEQY
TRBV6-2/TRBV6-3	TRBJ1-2	ASIGSGDNYGYT
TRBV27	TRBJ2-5	ASSPSQGGLGETQY
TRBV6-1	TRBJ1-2	ASSEAFGEDGYT
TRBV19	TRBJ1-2	ASSKSGRSGYT
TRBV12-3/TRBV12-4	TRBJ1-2	ASSSARGFVGYT
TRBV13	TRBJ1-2	ASSFRVRGRGGYT
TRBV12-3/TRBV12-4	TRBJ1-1	ASQRQGAWPEAF
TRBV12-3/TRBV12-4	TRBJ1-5	ASRPGQNQPQH
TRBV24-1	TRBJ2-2	ATSTPPGAGANTGELF
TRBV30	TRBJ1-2	ASASGGKDGYT